Given below is one TCR beta chain in context. Its specificity is unknown. The study pooled second doses at about 4 or about 12 weeks. The repertoire was sequenced with immunoSEQ multiplex PCR; TCRdb's copy has only in-frame clones and lacks some. Of around 150,000 clones in the sample, approximately 88% were seen once. This specimen comes from a study of T cell responses to AZD1222 COVID-19 vaccine. Study-level points and caveats: White British donors predominated, females outnumbered males, and clonal diversity was possibly underestimated. Just 5 to 7 people given AZD1222 tested seropositive at baseline.

This TCR was sampled from an adult who received the AZD1222 COVID-19 vaccine. The starting material was peripheral blood, obtained 28 days after the second AZD1222 dose.

Here the CDR3 DNA reads TGTGCCAGCAGGGATAGAGACAATGAGCAGTTCTTC. Its translation: CASRDRDNEQFF. The chain links TRBV6-5 to TRBJ2-1, with no clear D. Germline CDR1 MNHEY, CDR2 SVGAGI. The V end lost 6 bases, the J end lost 5 bases, and 8 bases lay between the germline ends. The CDR3 is 12 amino acids.